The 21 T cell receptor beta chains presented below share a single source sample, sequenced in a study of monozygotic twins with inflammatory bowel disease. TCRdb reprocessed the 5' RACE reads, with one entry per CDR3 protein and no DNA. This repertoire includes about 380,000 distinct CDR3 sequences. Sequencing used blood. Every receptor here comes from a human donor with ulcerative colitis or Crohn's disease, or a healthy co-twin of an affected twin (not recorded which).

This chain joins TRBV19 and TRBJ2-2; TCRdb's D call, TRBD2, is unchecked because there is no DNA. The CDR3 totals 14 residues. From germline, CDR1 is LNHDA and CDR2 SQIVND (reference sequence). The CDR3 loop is CASRELGHSPELFF.

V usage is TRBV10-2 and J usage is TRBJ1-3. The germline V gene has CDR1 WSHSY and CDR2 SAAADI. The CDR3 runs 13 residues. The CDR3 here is CASSESQGNTIYF.

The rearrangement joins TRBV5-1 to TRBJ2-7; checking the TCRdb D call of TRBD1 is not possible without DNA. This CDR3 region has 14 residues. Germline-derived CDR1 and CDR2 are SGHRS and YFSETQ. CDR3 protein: CASSFLGGRDEQYF. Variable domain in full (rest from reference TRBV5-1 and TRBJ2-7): KAGVTQTPRYLIKTRGQQVTLSCSPISGHRSVSWYQQTPGQGLQFLFEYFSETQRNKGNFPGRFSGRQFSNSRSEMNVSTLELGDSALYLCASSFLGGRDEQYFGPGTRLTVT.

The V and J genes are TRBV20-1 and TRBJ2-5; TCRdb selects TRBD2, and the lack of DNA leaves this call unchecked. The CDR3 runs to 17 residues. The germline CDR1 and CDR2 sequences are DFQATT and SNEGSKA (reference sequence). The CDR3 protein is CSARLAGGGSYQETQYF.

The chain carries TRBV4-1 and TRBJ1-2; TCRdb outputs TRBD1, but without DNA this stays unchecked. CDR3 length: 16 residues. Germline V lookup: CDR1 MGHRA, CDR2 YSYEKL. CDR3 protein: CASSQAPTGFDYGYTF.

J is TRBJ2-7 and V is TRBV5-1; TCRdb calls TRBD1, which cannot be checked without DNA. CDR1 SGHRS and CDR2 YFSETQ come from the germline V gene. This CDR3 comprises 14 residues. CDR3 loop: CASSSTGPTYEQYF.

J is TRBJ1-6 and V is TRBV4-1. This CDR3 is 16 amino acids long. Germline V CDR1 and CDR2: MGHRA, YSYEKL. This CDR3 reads CASSQDSRGFGSPLHF.

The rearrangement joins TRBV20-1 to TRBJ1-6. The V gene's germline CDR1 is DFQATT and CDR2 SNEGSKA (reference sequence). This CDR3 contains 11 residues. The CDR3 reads CSASIGTYLHF.

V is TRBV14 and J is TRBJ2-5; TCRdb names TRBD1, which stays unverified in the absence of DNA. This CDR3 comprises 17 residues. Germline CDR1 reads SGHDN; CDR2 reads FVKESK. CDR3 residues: CASSQDRTGYRRDGQYF. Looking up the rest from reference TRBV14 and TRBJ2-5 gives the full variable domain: EAGVTQFPSHSVIEKGQTVTLRCDPISGHDNLYWYRRVMGKEIKFLLHFVKESKQDESGMPNNRFLAERTGGTYSTLKVQPAELEDSGVYFCASSQDRTGYRRDGQYFGPGTRLLVL.

This CDR3 is CAISVQGVTEQYF. V gene TRBV10-3 combines with J gene TRBJ2-7; no DNA is available, so the TRBD1 call from TCRdb remains unchecked. This CDR3 is 13 amino acids long. From germline, CDR1 is ENHRY and CDR2 SYGVKD.

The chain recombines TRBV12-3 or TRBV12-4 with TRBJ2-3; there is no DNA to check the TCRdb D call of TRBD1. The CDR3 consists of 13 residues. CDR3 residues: CASSLGPGQVVYF.

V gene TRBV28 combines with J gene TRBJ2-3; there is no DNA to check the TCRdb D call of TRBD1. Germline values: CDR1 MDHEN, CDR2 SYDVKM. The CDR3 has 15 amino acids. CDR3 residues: CASSLFGGLAYTQYF.

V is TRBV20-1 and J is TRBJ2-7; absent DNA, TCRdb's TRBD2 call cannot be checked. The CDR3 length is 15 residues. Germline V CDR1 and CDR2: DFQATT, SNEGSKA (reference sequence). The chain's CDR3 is CSARDRSSGTYEQYF.

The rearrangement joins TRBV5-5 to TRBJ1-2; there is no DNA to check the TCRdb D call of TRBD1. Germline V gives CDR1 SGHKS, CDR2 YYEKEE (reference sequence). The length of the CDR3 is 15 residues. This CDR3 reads CASRPRVPSIYGYTF.

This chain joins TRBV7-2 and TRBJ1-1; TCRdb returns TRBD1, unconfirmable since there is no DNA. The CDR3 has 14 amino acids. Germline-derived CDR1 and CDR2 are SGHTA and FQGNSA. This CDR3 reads CASSFHRAEAEAFF.

CDR3: CSAPQRGAKETQYF. The rearrangement links TRBV20-1 to TRBJ2-5; TCRdb designates TRBD2, a call that cannot be tested without DNA. Germline CDR1 DFQATT, CDR2 SNEGSKA (reference sequence). The CDR3 extends over 14 amino acids.

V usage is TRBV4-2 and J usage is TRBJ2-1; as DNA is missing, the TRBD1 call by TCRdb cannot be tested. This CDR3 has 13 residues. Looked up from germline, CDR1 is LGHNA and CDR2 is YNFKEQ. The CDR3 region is CASSQPPLDEQFF.

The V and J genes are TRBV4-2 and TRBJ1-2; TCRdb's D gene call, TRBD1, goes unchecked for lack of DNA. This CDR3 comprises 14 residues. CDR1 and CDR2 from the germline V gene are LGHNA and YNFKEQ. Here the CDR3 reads CASSRKQENYGYTF.

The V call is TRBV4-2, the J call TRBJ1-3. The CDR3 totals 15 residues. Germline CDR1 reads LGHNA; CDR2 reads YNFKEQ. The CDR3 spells CASSLEKSSGNTIYF.

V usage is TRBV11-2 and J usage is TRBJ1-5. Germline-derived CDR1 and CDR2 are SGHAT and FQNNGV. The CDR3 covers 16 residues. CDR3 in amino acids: CASSLGAQRGNQPQHF.

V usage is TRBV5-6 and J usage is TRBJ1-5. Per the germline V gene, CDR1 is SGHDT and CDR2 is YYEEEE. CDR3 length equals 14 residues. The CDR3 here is CASSSGRRNQPQHF.